Listed below are T cell receptor beta chains from one sample, sequenced in a study of blood T cell repertoires in COVID-19. The table came from immunoSEQ multiplex PCR; TCRdb's copy has only in-frame clones and leaves some out. This table has approximately 76,000 clones, roughly 85% appearing once. The sequenced material came from peripheral blood. The receptors shown here come from a human donor in a cohort sampled during active COVID-19. The CDR3 runs from the conserved cysteine through the conserved F or W. D genes are given only for firm matches. Not all rows give a size; the values are once, few, many and, for expanded clones, a class.

D gene,V gene,J gene,clone size,CDR3 protein,CDR3 DNA
-,TRBV6-6,TRBJ2-1,-,CASSRDSAVNEQFF,TGTGCCAGCAGTCGGGACTCCGCTGTTAATGAGCAGTTCTTC
TRBD1,TRBV7-8,TRBJ1-6,few,CASSTRQGNSPLHF,TGTGCCAGCAGCACCCGACAGGGTAATTCACCCCTCCACTTT
-,TRBV7-2,TRBJ1-5,once,CASSLAIDSNQPQHF,TGTGCCAGCAGCTTAGCGATAGATAGCAATCAGCCCCAGCATTTT
-,TRBV15,TRBJ2-7,-,CATSRDFGQNYEQYF,TGTGCCACCAGCAGAGATTTTGGACAGAACTACGAGCAGTACTTC
TRBD1,TRBV18,TRBJ2-2,-,CASSPAGTGNTGELFF,TGTGCCAGCTCACCTGCCGGGACAGGGAACACCGGGGAGCTGTTTTTT
TRBD1,TRBV5-1,TRBJ1-2,-,CASSSGTGTFRPYGYTF,TGCGCCAGCAGCTCCGGGACAGGAACTTTTCGCCCCTATGGCTACACCTTC
-,TRBV11-2,TRBJ2-1,-,CASSLVRGSYNEQFF,TGTGCCAGCAGCTTAGTCAGGGGATCCTACAATGAGCAGTTCTTC
-,TRBV9,TRBJ2-2,once,CASSTGTLNTGELFF,TGTGCCAGCAGCACAGGGACCTTGAACACCGGGGAGCTGTTTTTT
-,TRBV6-1,TRBJ2-3,-,CASSDGQLGSLTDTQYF,TGTGCCAGCAGTGACGGACAGCTTGGGAGTCTCACAGATACGCAGTATTTT
-,TRBV9,TRBJ1-4,-,CASSVGQDNEKLFF,TGTGCCAGCAGCGTAGGACAGGATAATGAAAAACTGTTTTTT
TRBD2,TRBV7-3,TRBJ2-1,-,CASSASTSGNEQFF,TGTGCCAGCAGCGCTTCGACTAGCGGAAATGAGCAGTTCTTC
-,TRBV11-3,TRBJ2-1,-,CASSRQSSYNEQFF,TGTGCCAGCAGCCGACAGAGCTCCTACAATGAGCAGTTCTTC
-,TRBV5-6,TRBJ1-4,-,CASSFFGGAANEKLFF,TGTGCCAGCAGCTTTTTCGGGGGAGCGGCTAATGAAAAACTGTTTTTT
-,TRBV4-3,TRBJ2-2,-,CASSQGVAVGDVSTGELFF,TGCGCCAGCAGCCAAGGGGTAGCAGTCGGTGACGTCTCGACCGGGGAGCTGTTTTTT
TRBD2,TRBV19,TRBJ2-5,-,CASSIERLAGGQETQYF,TGTGCCAGTAGTATAGAGCGGCTAGCGGGAGGCCAAGAGACCCAGTACTTC
TRBD2,TRBV7-2,TRBJ2-3,-,CASSLRGGSATDTQYF,TGTGCCAGCAGCTTACGCGGGGGTTCGGCCACAGATACGCAGTATTTT
-,TRBV3-1/TRBV3-2,TRBJ2-6,-,CASTLVSGANVLTF,TGTGCCAGCACGCTAGTCTCTGGGGCCAACGTCCTGACTTTC
TRBD1,TRBV6-6,TRBJ2-7,-,CASSLIQGAGQYF,TGTGCCAGCAGTCTCATACAGGGGGCCGGGCAGTACTTC
-,TRBV7-9,TRBJ1-2,-,CASSSSWEEGYTF,TGTGCCAGCAGCTCCTCGTGGGAGGAAGGCTACACCTTC
TRBD1,TRBV18,TRBJ1-1,-,CATRQGLGTEAFF,TGTGCCACTAGACAGGGGTTGGGCACTGAAGCTTTCTTT
-,TRBV9,TRBJ2-1,-,CASSVAAGNNEQFF,TGTGCCAGCAGCGTAGCTGCGGGCAACAATGAGCAGTTCTTC
-,TRBV5-1,TRBJ2-1,-,CASRSDSVYEQFF,TGCGCCAGCAGGAGTGACTCAGTGTATGAGCAGTTCTTC
-,TRBV24-1,TRBJ1-4,-,CATSDGPGTSTEKLFF,TGTGCCACCAGTGATGGCCCCGGGACATCGACTGAAAAACTGTTTTTT
-,TRBV19,TRBJ2-2,-,CASSIGASRSGELFF,TGTGCCAGTAGTATAGGGGCGTCGCGCTCCGGGGAGCTGTTTTTT
-,TRBV28,TRBJ1-1,-,CASRLQGNTEAFF,TGTGCCAGCAGATTACAGGGGAACACTGAAGCTTTCTTT
-,TRBV2,TRBJ1-3,-,CASSGGGSPGNTIYF,TGTGCCAGCAGTGGGGGAGGGAGCCCTGGAAACACCATATATTTT
TRBD1,TRBV5-1,TRBJ1-1,-,CASSLAQGADTEAFF,TGCGCCAGCAGCTTAGCTCAGGGGGCTGACACTGAAGCTTTCTTT
-,TRBV30,TRBJ2-5,-,CAWSVRARQETQYF,TGTGCCTGGAGTGTACGAGCGAGGCAAGAGACCCAGTACTTC
-,TRBV7-9,TRBJ2-7,once,CASSYTSYEQYF,TGTGCCAGCAGCTACACCTCCTACGAGCAGTACTTC
TRBD1,TRBV6-6,TRBJ2-2,once,CASSGGTGDTGELFF,TGTGCCAGCAGTGGGGGGACAGGGGACACCGGGGAGCTGTTTTTT
-,TRBV19,TRBJ1-1,-,CASSWAGVENTEAFF,TGTGCCAGTAGTTGGGCAGGGGTTGAGAACACTGAAGCTTTCTTT